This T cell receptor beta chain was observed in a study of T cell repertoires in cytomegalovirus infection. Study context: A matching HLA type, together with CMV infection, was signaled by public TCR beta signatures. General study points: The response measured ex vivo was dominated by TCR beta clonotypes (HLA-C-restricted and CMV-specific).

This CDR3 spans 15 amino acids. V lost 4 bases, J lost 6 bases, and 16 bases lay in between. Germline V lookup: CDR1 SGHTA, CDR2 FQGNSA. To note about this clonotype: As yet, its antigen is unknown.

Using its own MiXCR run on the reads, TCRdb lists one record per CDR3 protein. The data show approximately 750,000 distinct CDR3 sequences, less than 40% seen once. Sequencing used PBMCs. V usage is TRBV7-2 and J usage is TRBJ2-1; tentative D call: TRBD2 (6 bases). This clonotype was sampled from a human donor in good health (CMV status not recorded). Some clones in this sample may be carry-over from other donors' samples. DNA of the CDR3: TGTGCCAGCAGCTCGGGACTCCGAACCGGCAATGAGCAGTTCTTC. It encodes CASSSGLRTGNEQFF.